The rows below give T cell receptor beta chains drawn from one sample of a study of regulatory T cells in long-lasting Graves disease. TCRdb redid the calling of the multiplex PCR reads with MiXCR, one entry per CDR3 protein. The sample records 700,000 or so distinct CDR3 sequences, around 30% being singletons. Here the sequenced sample was peripheral blood mononuclear cells (PBMCs), taken when the disease was refractory, from a patient treated with antithyroid drugs. These receptors came from a female donor with Graves disease. CDR3s include the opening cysteine and the closing phenylalanine or tryptophan. The order of the fields is D gene, clone size, V gene, J gene, CDR3 protein, CDR3 DNA. The D gene is left open where the match is weak. Clone size is stated in some rows and not others, as once, few, many or a class when expanded.

D gene: TRBD2
clone size: -
V gene: TRBV30
J gene: TRBJ2-1
CDR3 protein: CAWSSVGSGRRLSYNEQFF
CDR3 DNA: TGTGCCTGGAGTTCGGTTGGTAGCGGGAGGAGACTTTCCTACAATGAGCAGTTCTTC

D gene: TRBD1
clone size: many
V gene: TRBV28
J gene: TRBJ1-5
CDR3 protein: CASSSRTGGSAQPQHF
CDR3 DNA: TGTGCCAGCAGTTCGCGGACAGGGGGCTCCGCCCAGCCCCAGCATTTT

D gene: TRBD1
clone size: -
V gene: TRBV13
J gene: TRBJ2-2
CDR3 protein: CASSFFRDRRTGELFF
CDR3 DNA: TGTGCCAGCAGCTTTTTCCGGGACAGGAGGACCGGGGAGCTGTTTTTT

D gene: TRBD1
clone size: -
V gene: TRBV5-5
J gene: TRBJ2-7
CDR3 protein: CASSLVGQGSYEQYF
CDR3 DNA: TGTGCCAGCAGCTTGGTGGGACAGGGATCCTACGAGCAGTACTTC

D gene: -
clone size: -
V gene: TRBV11-2
J gene: TRBJ1-3
CDR3 protein: CASSISLSSGNTIYF
CDR3 DNA: TGTGCCAGCAGCATAAGTCTGAGCTCTGGAAACACCATATATTTT

D gene: TRBD2
clone size: few
V gene: TRBV16
J gene: TRBJ2-7
CDR3 protein: CASSQLPATSGSNYEQYF
CDR3 DNA: TGTGCCAGCAGCCAACTTCCTGCTACTAGCGGGAGTAATTACGAGCAGTACTTC

D gene: -
clone size: -
V gene: TRBV29-1
J gene: TRBJ2-1
CDR3 protein: CSVDYWTPGPYNEQFF
CDR3 DNA: TGCAGCGTTGACTATTGGACCCCAGGGCCCTACAATGAGCAGTTCTTC

D gene: -
clone size: -
V gene: TRBV20-1
J gene: TRBJ2-2
CDR3 protein: CSANYTGELFF
CDR3 DNA: TGCAGTGCAAATTACACCGGGGAGCTGTTTTTT

D gene: -
clone size: few
V gene: TRBV6-1
J gene: TRBJ1-1
CDR3 protein: CASSPTGHTEAFF
CDR3 DNA: TGTGCCAGCAGCCCTACAGGGCACACTGAAGCTTTCTTT

D gene: -
clone size: many
V gene: TRBV11-2
J gene: TRBJ2-7
CDR3 protein: CASSLDEYRLRRYEQYF
CDR3 DNA: TGTGCCAGCAGCTTAGATGAATACAGGCTAAGGCGCTACGAGCAGTACTTC

D gene: TRBD1
clone size: many
V gene: TRBV28
J gene: TRBJ1-5
CDR3 protein: CASSLGTTRGPTSNQPQQF
CDR3 DNA: TGTGCCAGCAGTTTGGGGACAACCAGGGGGCCCACTAGCAATCAGCCCCAGCAATTT

D gene: -
clone size: -
V gene: TRBV6-2/TRBV6-3
J gene: TRBJ2-2
CDR3 protein: CASSLGPSNTGELFF
CDR3 DNA: TGTGCCAGCAGTTTGGGACCATCGAACACCGGGGAGCTGTTTTTT

D gene: -
clone size: once
V gene: TRBV3-1
J gene: TRBJ1-2
CDR3 protein: CASSPPGIRENYGYTF
CDR3 DNA: TGTGCCAGCAGCCCCCCCGGGATACGGGAAAACTATGGCTACACCTTC

D gene: TRBD1
clone size: few
V gene: TRBV20-1
J gene: TRBJ2-7
CDR3 protein: CSARTPGTGSYEQYF
CDR3 DNA: TGCAGTGCCAGAACGCCCGGGACAGGGTCCTACGAGCAGTACTTC

D gene: -
clone size: few
V gene: TRBV20-1
J gene: TRBJ1-1
CDR3 protein: CSALGGTILAFF
CDR3 DNA: TGCAGTGCCCTCGGAGGGACGATTCTGGCTTTCTTT

D gene: -
clone size: -
V gene: TRBV9
J gene: TRBJ2-5
CDR3 protein: CASSVKPSSQETQYF
CDR3 DNA: TGTGCCAGCAGCGTAAAACCCTCATCTCAAGAGACCCAGTACTTC